Listed below are T cell receptor beta chains from one sample, sequenced in a study of monozygotic twins with cystic fibrosis. Generated by immunoSEQ multiplex PCR, the TCRdb table keeps only in-frame clones and is missing some. Found here are approximately 11,000 clones, approximately 96% of them singletons; the top ten hold about 0.8%. The sequenced sample consisted of blood. These receptors originate from a boy aged 5-17 years with cystic fibrosis. CDR3s include the opening cysteine and the closing phenylalanine or tryptophan. The D gene is left open where the match is weak. Rows give clone size only sometimes, using once, few, many, or a class for an expanded clone.

CDR3 length,D gene,V gene,J gene,clone size,CDR3 DNA,CDR3 protein
12,TRBD1,TRBV28,TRBJ2-2,.,TGTGGTACGACAGGGCGGACCGGGGAGCTGTTTTTT,CGTTGRTGELFF
12,.,TRBV6-1,TRBJ1-2,.,TGTGCCAGCAGAGGGAATAACTATGGCTACACCTTC,CASRGNNYGYTF
14,.,TRBV6-1,TRBJ1-2,.,TGTGCCAGCAGTGAAGTTGGGGTGGTAGGGGGCTACACCTTC,CASSEVGVVGGYTF
16,.,TRBV7-8,TRBJ1-4,.,TGTGCCAGCAGCGCCCGGGTCCACGGGGCAGGGGAAAAACTGTTTTTT,CASSARVHGAGEKLFF
16,.,TRBV2,TRBJ2-7,once,TGTGCCAGCAGTGAAACTCCGGGACCGGGGATCTACGAGCAGTACTTC,CASSETPGPGIYEQYF
13,.,TRBV9,TRBJ2-1,.,TGTGCCAGCAGCGTAGAGGGGCGGGGTGAGCAGTTCTTC,CASSVEGRGEQFF
16,.,TRBV6-5,TRBJ1-3,.,TGTGCCAGCAGTTCCCTCGGGGCGGTCTCTGGAAACACCATATATTTT,CASSSLGAVSGNTIYF
13,.,TRBV5-4,TRBJ1-3,.,TGTGCCAGCACCCTTTGGGGTGGAAACACCATATATTTT,CASTLWGGNTIYF
18,.,TRBV4-1,TRBJ1-2,.,TGCGCCAGCAGCCAAGATAATTTCCCTTCGGCAGGGTCCTATGGCTACACCTTC,CASSQDNFPSAGSYGYTF
15,.,TRBV6-1,TRBJ1-6,.,TGTGCCAGCACCCGAGACCAACTAGGAAATTCACCCCTCCACTTT,CASTRDQLGNSPLHF
15,TRBD1,TRBV14,TRBJ1-1,once,TGTGCCAGCAGTCTAACACGGACAGGTAGACTTGAAGCTTTCTTT,CASSLTRTGRLEAFF
14,.,TRBV11-2,TRBJ1-6,.,TGTGCCAGCAGCCCGGACGGGCAGAATTCACCCCTCCACTTT,CASSPDGQNSPLHF
15,.,TRBV6-1,TRBJ1-5,.,TGTGCCAGCAGTGAACTCGGGTATAGCAATCAGCCCCAGCATTTT,CASSELGYSNQPQHF
15,TRBD1,TRBV19,TRBJ1-1,.,TGTGCCAGTACGCAGAGACAGGGGCCCGGGACTGAAGCTTTCTTT,CASTQRQGPGTEAFF
14,.,TRBV13,TRBJ1-3,once,TGTGCCAGCAGCCAGACGGGACAAAGAAACACCATATATTTT,CASSQTGQRNTIYF
16,.,TRBV7-8,TRBJ2-1,.,TGTGCCAGCAGCTTAGCGGGTGTTAGCTCCTACAATGAGCAGTTCTTC,CASSLAGVSSYNEQFF
14,.,TRBV4-1,TRBJ2-3,.,TGCGCCAGCAGCCAAGATCTAGGGCTAGATACGCAGTATTTT,CASSQDLGLDTQYF
12,.,TRBV2,TRBJ1-2,.,TGTGCCAGCATAACCCGGGGCTATGGCTACACCTTC,CASITRGYGYTF
16,TRBD2,TRBV14,TRBJ2-4,.,TGTGCCAGCAGCTCACTCGGGGCTAGCGGGAGGAACATTCAGTACTTC,CASSSLGASGRNIQYF
15,.,TRBV28,TRBJ2-7,.,TGTGCCAGCAGTCCCTGGGACCGAGACACTAGCGAGCAGTACTTC,CASSPWDRDTSEQYF
18,.,TRBV2,TRBJ2-1,.,TGTGCCAGCAGTGCGAGGGGGGGTTCGTCGGCGGCATACAATGAGCAGTTCTTC,CASSARGGSSAAYNEQFF
10,.,TRBV25-1,TRBJ2-7,.,TGTGCCAGCAGCAGAGGCGAGCAGTACTTC,CASSRGEQYF
15,TRBD2,TRBV28,TRBJ2-7,.,TGTGCCAGCAGTTCGCCCACTAGCGGGTCCTACGAGCAGTACTTC,CASSSPTSGSYEQYF
15,.,TRBV7-2,TRBJ2-1,.,TGTGCCAGCAGCCTGGCCGGGACACTGTACAATGAGCAGTTCTTC,CASSLAGTLYNEQFF
16,.,TRBV7-8,TRBJ1-5,.,TGTGCCAGCAGCTCCCGGAGGGGGGGGCGAGGGCAGCCCCAGCATTTT,CASSSRRGGRGQPQHF
15,TRBD2,TRBV11-3,TRBJ2-3,once,TGTGCCAGCAGTCCAGGAGGGGACTACACAGATACGCAGTATTTT,CASSPGGDYTDTQYF
14,.,TRBV9,TRBJ1-2,.,TGTGCCAGCAGCCCTAGCCTAGGGGACTATGGCTACACCTTC,CASSPSLGDYGYTF
14,.,TRBV6-1,TRBJ1-5,.,TGTGCCAGCAGTGAAGCGGTTGGTGCTCAGCCCCAGCATTTT,CASSEAVGAQPQHF
16,TRBD1,TRBV7-9,TRBJ2-7,.,TGTGCCAGCAGCTTATTCCTGGACAGGCACTCCTACGAGCAGTACTTC,CASSLFLDRHSYEQYF
14,TRBD1,TRBV30,TRBJ1-6,.,TGTGCCTGGAGTGTCAGACAGGGCCGATCACCCCTCCACTTT,CAWSVRQGRSPLHF
16,.,TRBV2,TRBJ1-6,.,TGTGCCAGCAGGATGGACGGAGCCTCCTATAATTCACCCCTCCACTTT,CASRMDGASYNSPLHF
13,.,TRBV13,TRBJ1-1,.,TGTGCCAGCAGCTTAAGGGTGAACACTGAAGCTTTCTTT,CASSLRVNTEAFF
16,.,TRBV19,TRBJ1-4,.,TGTGCCAGTACCACCCGCCCGGACGGAGCCCACCGGGGACTGTTTTTT,CASTTRPDGAHRGLFF
16,.,TRBV11-2,TRBJ1-2,once,TGTGCCAGCAGCCCGCCGGGGCAGCCAGAGGGGTATGGCTACACCTTC,CASSPPGQPEGYGYTF
14,TRBD2,TRBV6-6,TRBJ2-7,.,TGTGCCAGCAGTGCGACTAGCGGGAGCTGGGAGCAGTACTTC,CASSATSGSWEQYF
14,.,TRBV19,TRBJ1-1,.,TGTGCCAGTAGTATAAGGGTTGAGAACACTGAAGCTTTCTTT,CASSIRVENTEAFF
15,.,TRBV4-3,TRBJ1-2,.,TGCGCCAGCAGCCAAGACACAGGGTCAGACTATGGCTACACCTTC,CASSQDTGSDYGYTF
15,.,TRBV5-1,TRBJ2-1,.,TGCGCCAGCAGCTTGGAACAGGGCGGCCACAATGAGCAGTTCTTC,CASSLEQGGHNEQFF
16,.,TRBV6-6,TRBJ2-4,.,TGTGCCAGCAGTTACCCTTCGACAGGTGGAAGGGACATTCAGTACTTC,CASSYPSTGGRDIQYF
20,TRBD1,TRBV6-1,TRBJ2-5,.,TGTGCCAGCAGTGAATTGTTCGGTGTGGGGGGACAGGGGGCGTTAGAGACCCAGTACTTC,CASSELFGVGGQGALETQYF
15,TRBD1,TRBV6-5,TRBJ1-1,.,TGTGCCAGCAGTTACTGGACAGGGCGTGGCACTGAAGCTTTCTTT,CASSYWTGRGTEAFF
15,.,TRBV5-1,TRBJ2-3,.,TGCGCCAGCTGGAGGGCAGGCCCTAGCACAGATACGCAGTATTTT,CASWRAGPSTDTQYF
13,TRBD1,TRBV7-2,TRBJ1-2,.,TGTGCCAGCAACCTACAGGGGGTGGATGGCTACACCTTC,CASNLQGVDGYTF
15,.,TRBV7-8,TRBJ1-4,.,TGTGCCAGCAGCTCATCCCAAGTAACTAATGAAAAACTGTTTTTT,CASSSSQVTNEKLFF
16,TRBD2,TRBV4-1,TRBJ2-5,.,TGCGCCAGCAGCCAAGTGGCTAGCGGGCCTCAAGAGACCCAGTACTTC,CASSQVASGPQETQYF